This T cell receptor beta chain is from a study of T cells in Graves' hyperthyroidism and ophthalmopathy. Turning to this clonotype: Its cognate antigen is unknown.

Study conclusions and caveats: Most clonotypes that expanded in the thyroid above 0.001 also showed up in blood. Separation of ophthalmopathy from stable hyperthyroidism was achieved by a 13 V-J model. The model foresaw ophthalmopathy a median roughly 6 months prior to onset.

TCR beta CDR3 region amplification was performed from RNA transcripts. A set of HTBI primers served as the primers for a first-round RT-PCR of the TCR CDR3. TCRdb fed the multiplex PCR reads into MiXCR, producing one record per CDR3 protein. The data show 500,000 to 800,000 distinct CDR3 sequences, approximately 15% seen once. A patient was excluded if there was uncontrolled infection, other autoimmune disease, pregnancy or lactation. Germline CDR1 KGHDR, CDR2 SFDVKD. The CDR3 contains 14 residues. Between the trimmed V and J ends, which lost 0 bases and 0 bases, there was a span of 3 bases. The TCR was taken from a woman aged 50 to 65 with Graves' ophthalmopathy. Material: blood. The chain is built from TRBV24-1 and TRBJ2-3; D not resolved. CDR3 amino acids: CATSDLQSTDTQYF. In nucleotides, the CDR3 is TGTGCCACCAGTGATTTGCAGAGCACAGATACGCAGTATTTT.